This TCR beta chain was recovered during a study of blood T cell repertoires in COVID-19. Study information: Both acute and convalescent COVID-19 samples were obtained from the United States, Italy and Spain.

In this sample, this clone turned up once. Donors were grouped by their self-reported clinical history. Original processing notes: Amplification of reference gene primers provided the estimated nucleated cell counts. The repertoire was sequenced with immunoSEQ multiplex PCR; TCRdb's copy has only in-frame clones and lacks some. For V, J and clone size, that table is used; D and trimming come from the DNA. The sample lists about 250,000 clones, 80% to 90% occurring once. The V gene's germline CDR1 is LNHDA and CDR2 SQIVND (reference sequence). The junction had 20 bases not matched to a gene; V was cut back by 3 bases and J by 2 bases. This CDR3 has 21 amino acids.

V usage is TRBV19 and J usage is TRBJ1-5; 9 nucleotides line up with TRBD1. The TCR sequence derives from a woman aged 30 to 39 with acute COVID-19. Sequencing used PBMCs or T cells enriched from blood (not recorded which). CDR3 coding DNA: TGTGCCAGTAGTATTGGTCCTAAGGGACAGGGTAGGGGATGGGGCAATCAGCCCCAGCATTTT. Its translation is CASSIGPKGQGRGWGNQPQHF.